This TCR beta chain appears in the sequencing data of a study of blood T cells in healthy people across ages. Study-wide findings and caveats: PBMCs went unsorted, and a conclusive naive versus antigen-experienced comparison was therefore prevented.

No fewer than 6.5 million PBMCs went into each sample. Germline V CDR1 and CDR2: LGHNA, YNFKEQ. The CDR3 runs to 15 residues. V lost 0 bases and J 0 bases, leaving 9 bases between the germline ends. A sample-barcoded 5' primer and a J-beta primer mix were used in a second PCR of roughly 7 to 11 cycles. TCRdb re-called the 5' RACE reads through MiXCR, storing one row per CDR3 protein. The table includes more than 700,000 distinct CDR3 sequences, 53% detected once. About this clonotype: Its antigen is still unknown.

This TCR was sampled from an elderly man in good health. The V and J genes are TRBV4-2 and TRBJ2-7, with D unresolved. Source material: blood. CDR3 sequence (DNA): TGTGCCAGCAGCCAAGATAAGGGCCCCTCCTACGAGCAGTACTTC. This sequence encodes CASSQDKGPSYEQYF.